This passage covers 27 T cell receptor beta chains from one sample sequenced in a study of blood T cell repertoires in COVID-19 (dated by TCRdb to 2020 to 2021). Libraries were built with the immunoSEQ multiplex PCR assay. TCRdb carries this immuneACCESS record with in-frame sequences only. Its versions omit some clonotypes, under half of them owing to an unresolved V gene in the studies checked, with the rest unexplained. The table for this sample lists approximately 220,000 clones; 88% of them were counted only once. Together, the top ten hold roughly 2.6% of the sample. Sequenced material: PBMCs or T cells enriched from blood (not recorded which). The receptors originated from a woman in her thirties who had recovered from COVID-19.

The chain employs TRBV15 and TRBJ1-5, with TRBD1 as a possible D gene (5 bases). This CDR3 has 15 residues. The ends were cut back, 8 bases at V and 0 bases at J, with 14 bases in the middle. Germline values: CDR1 LNHNV, CDR2 YYDKDF (reference sequence). The CDR3 loop reads CATQPTTGSNQPQHF. The DNA for the CDR3 is TGTGCCACCCAACCCACTACAGGTAGCAATCAGCCCCAGCATTTT.

The V gene is TRBV19, the J gene TRBJ1-4; the match to TRBD1 covers 10 bases. The CDR3 contains 13 residues. Germline V gene data show CDR1 as LNHDA and CDR2 as SQIVND (reference sequence). The J segment lost 8 bases and the V segment lost 7 bases, leaving 4 bases of the junction unmatched. The CDR3 sequence is CASTGTGVEKLFF. Written as DNA, the CDR3 is TGTGCCAGTACTGGGACAGGGGTCGAAAAACTGTTTTTT. Full variable domain (rest looked up from reference TRBV19 and TRBJ1-4): DGGITQSPKYLFRKEGQNVTLSCEQNLNHDAMYWYRQDPGQGLRLIYYSQIVNDFQKGDIAEGYSVSREKKESFPLTVTSAQKNPTAFYLCASTGTGVEKLFFGSGTQLSVL.

The V call is TRBV7-3, the J call TRBJ2-1; 7 bases are a match to TRBD1. The trim removed 5 bases at V and 3 bases at J, leaving 7 bases unmatched. Germline lookup yields CDR1 SGHTA and CDR2 FQGTGA. The length of the CDR3 is 15 residues. CDR3 loop: CASSPQGPFYNEQFF. In DNA form, the CDR3 reads TGTGCCAGCAGCCCACAGGGGCCATTCTACAATGAGCAGTTCTTC. Full variable domain (remainder filled in from reference TRBV7-3 and TRBJ2-1): GAGVSQTPSNKVTEKGKYVELRCDPISGHTALYWYRQSLGQGPEFLIYFQGTGAADDSGLPNDRFFAVRPEGSVSTLKIQRTERGDSAVYLCASSPQGPFYNEQFFGPGTRLTVL.

J is TRBJ1-4 and V is TRBV15; D gene ambiguous. The CDR3 loop spans 14 amino acids. V lost 0 bases to trimming and J lost 4 bases, with 6 bases between them. The germline CDR1 and CDR2 sequences are LNHNV and YYDKDF (reference sequence). This CDR3 is CATSRDPVNEKLFF. The CDR3 DNA reads TGTGCCACCAGCAGAGATCCTGTTAATGAAAAACTGTTTTTT.

This chain connects TRBV19 to TRBJ2-3, with D maybe TRBD1 (6 bases). V shed 3 bases and J shed 3 bases, with 10 bases lying between them. Per germline, CDR1 LNHDA and CDR2 SQIVND (reference sequence). This CDR3 is 14 amino acids long. The CDR3 loop is CASSMMGATDTQYF. In DNA, the CDR3 is TGTGCCAGTAGTATGATGGGGGCGACAGATACGCAGTATTTT.

The chain links TRBV12-2 to TRBJ1-1. TRBV12-2 is a pseudogene locus. CDR3 length equals 16 residues. CDR3: CASRLARGGGDTEAFF. The CDR3 coding sequence is TGTGCAAGTCGCTTAGCGAGGGGAGGAGGGGATACTGAAGCTTTCTTT.

CDR3 bases: TGTGCCAGCAGCTTATTCGGGGTGGCCACTGAAGCTTTCTTT. This gives the protein CASSLFGVATEAFF. The V and J genes are TRBV7-2 and TRBJ1-1; no firm D call. This CDR3 is 14 amino acids long. V lost 2 bases and J lost 4, with 11 bases in between. Germline-derived CDR1 and CDR2 are SGHTA and FQGNSA.

The gene calls are TRBV2 and TRBJ2-3, with D perhaps TRBD2 (6 bases). V lost 10 bases and J 0 bases, leaving 14 bases between the germline ends. Germline V gene lookup returns CDR1 SNHLY and CDR2 FYNNEI. This CDR3 has 14 amino acids. The CDR3, as DNA: TGTGCCACCCAAGCGGGCACTAGCACAGATACGCAGTATTTT. This encodes CATQAGTSTDTQYF.

The rearrangement uses TRBV29-1 and TRBJ1-1, with TRBD1 identical over 8 bases. CDR1 is SQVTM, CDR2 ANQGSEA, per germline. The CDR3 runs to 12 residues. The CDR3 nucleotides are TGCAGGGCCGGGACAGGGAACACTGAAGCTTTCTTT. It yields the protein CRAGTGNTEAFF.

The V call is TRBV7-9, the J call TRBJ2-1, with D possibly being TRBD1 (6 bases). Per the germline V gene, CDR1 is SEHNR and CDR2 is FQNEAQ (reference sequence). V was trimmed by 0 bases and J by 8 bases, leaving 8 bases between them. The CDR3 spans 13 residues. The CDR3 protein is CASSLAQGYEQFF. The CDR3 nucleotides read TGTGCCAGCAGCTTAGCACAGGGTTATGAGCAGTTCTTC.

The chain recombines TRBV3-1 (or the pseudogene TRBV3-2) with TRBJ2-5; TRBD2 matches at 7 bases. Germline V gene lookup returns CDR1 LGHDT and CDR2 YNNKEL (reference sequence). J was trimmed by 1 base and V by 1 base; bases with no gene match: 0. This CDR3 is built from 14 residues. The CDR3 DNA reads TGTGCCAGCAGCCAAGGGACTAGCCAAGAGACCCAGTACTTC. Translating gives CASSQGTSQETQYF.

This sequence joins TRBV6-6 and TRBJ2-7; a weak D match, TRBD2 (6 bases). The V gene's germline CDR1 is MNHNY and CDR2 SVGAGI (reference sequence). The CDR3 sequence is 14 residues long. Trimming removed 7 bases at V and 0 bases at J, with 13 bases between. CDR3 region: CASTPSTSSYEQYF. DNA of the CDR3: TGTGCCAGCACCCCCTCGACTAGCTCCTACGAGCAGTACTTC.

This chain connects TRBV7-3 to TRBJ2-7; 9 bases align to TRBD2. This CDR3 is built from 15 residues. V gave up 6 bases and J gave up 7 bases; unmatched junction bases: 13. Germline V gene lookup returns CDR1 SGHTA and CDR2 FQGTGA. CDR3 nucleotide sequence: TGTGCCAGCAGTCCCACAGCGGGGGGCTCTGGGGAGCAGTACTTC. Translated, it gives CASSPTAGGSGEQYF.

The J gene is TRBJ1-5, the V gene TRBV24-1; D unclear. CDR3 length: 17 residues. Trimming removed 3 bases at V and 0 bases at J, with 14 bases between. From germline, CDR1 is KGHDR and CDR2 SFDVKD. CDR3 DNA: TGTGCCACCAGTGATCCCCGTGGGCCTTATAGCAATCAGCCCCAGCATTTT. Protein product: CATSDPRGPYSNQPQHF.

This clone was counted a single time. The V gene is TRBV9, the J gene TRBJ1-6; D gene ambiguous. The V and J ends lost 4 bases and 0 bases respectively, with 17 bases between them. Per the germline V gene, CDR1 is SGDLS and CDR2 is YYNGEE. The CDR3 consists of 18 residues. The DNA of the CDR3 is TGTGCCAGCAGCCCGCTAGCCGCGGCCTACTCCTATAATTCACCCCTCCACTTT. This sequence encodes CASSPLAAAYSYNSPLHF. The variable domain in full, completed from reference TRBV9 and TRBJ1-6, reads DSGVTQTPKHLITATGQRVTLRCSPRSGDLSVYWYQQSLDQGLQFLIQYYNGEERAKGNILERFSAQQFPDLHSELNLSSLELGDSALYFCASSPLAAAYSYNSPLHFGNGTRLTVT.

The genes are TRBV6-5 and TRBJ1-5; D perhaps matches TRBD1 (5 bases). The germline CDR1 and CDR2 sequences are MNHEY and SVGAGI. V was pared by 6 bases and J by 9 bases, with 12 bases between. This CDR3 has 12 amino acids. The CDR3 protein is CASSSTTGPQHF. CDR3 sequence (DNA): TGTGCCAGCAGCTCTACTACAGGGCCCCAGCATTTT.

This clone was seen at least ten times. V usage is TRBV7-8 and J usage is TRBJ2-1, with 16 bases lining up with TRBD2. V was clipped by 5 bases and J by 9 bases; unmatched bases: 4. This CDR3 comprises 15 residues. Germline loops: CDR1 SGHVS, CDR2 FQNEAQ. This chain's CDR3 is CASSIGTSGGGEQFF. For the CDR3, the DNA is TGTGCCAGCAGCATCGGGACTAGCGGGGGGGGTGAGCAGTTCTTC. The full variable domain, completed using reference TRBV7-8 and TRBJ2-1, is GAGVSQSPRYKVAKRGQDVALRCDPISGHVSLFWYQQALGQGPEFLTYFQNEAQLDKSGLPSDRFFAERPEGSVSTLKIQRTQQEDSAVYLCASSIGTSGGGEQFFGPGTRLTVL.

The chain employs TRBV29-1 and TRBJ1-3, with D possibly TRBD1 on 5 matching bases. Germline V gene lookup returns CDR1 SQVTM and CDR2 ANQGSEA. Trimming removed 7 bases at V and 0 bases at J, with 16 bases between. The CDR3 totals 15 residues. The CDR3 DNA sequence: TGCAGCGACTCGTCGGGGACTTACTCTGGAAACACCATATATTTT. It translates to CSDSSGTYSGNTIYF.

The rearrangement links TRBV9 to TRBJ1-2; the match to TRBD1 covers 8 bases. The junction had 8 bases not matched to a gene; V was cut back by 3 bases and J by 4 bases. Germline V lookup: CDR1 SGDLS, CDR2 YYNGEE. The CDR3 sequence is 15 residues long. CDR3 amino acids: CASSEDRDSLYGYTF. The CDR3 DNA is TGTGCCAGCAGCGAGGACAGGGATTCCCTCTATGGCTACACCTTC.

The chain joins TRBV7-3 to TRBJ2-5; 8 bases align to TRBD1. The V segment lost 5 bases and the J segment 5 bases; nucleotides outside the gene matches: 4. The CDR3 sequence is 13 residues long. The germline V gene encodes CDR1 SGHTA and CDR2 FQGTGA. CDR3 region: CASSLNRGETQYF. As DNA, the CDR3 is TGTGCCAGCAGCCTAAACAGGGGGGAGACCCAGTACTTC.

The chain recombines TRBV14 with TRBJ1-3, with D possibly TRBD1 on 5 matching bases. From germline, CDR1 is SGHDN and CDR2 FVKESK. Trimming shortened V by 1 base and J by 11 bases, and 9 bases separated the two germline ends. The CDR3 is 12 amino acids. CDR3 amino acids: CASSQAGVPIYF. The CDR3, as DNA: TGTGCCAGCAGCCAAGCGGGGGTGCCCATATATTTT.

The rearrangement joins TRBV4-2 to TRBJ1-1; tentative D call: TRBD1 (6 bases). This CDR3 is built from 14 residues. Per the germline V gene, CDR1 is LGHNA and CDR2 is YNFKEQ. The V gene lost 1 base and the J gene lost 5 bases, with 11 bases spanning the gap. The CDR3 DNA reads as TGTGCCAGCAGCCAAGGAGGGGGAGGGACTGAAGCTTTCTTT. It encodes CASSQGGGGTEAFF.

This clone showed up just a few times. The V call is TRBV10-3, the J call TRBJ1-1; TRBD1 matches 8 bases. Per the germline V gene, CDR1 is ENHRY and CDR2 is SYGVKD. V dropped 10 bases and J dropped 1; count of bases not matched to a gene: 11. CDR3 size: 15 residues. The CDR3 nucleotides are TGTGCCAGCGGGCAGGGGGCGGTTGGGAACACTGAAGCTTTCTTT. The encoded protein is CASGQGAVGNTEAFF.

V usage is TRBV13 and J usage is TRBJ2-5, with TRBD1 matching 8 bases. The germline V gene encodes CDR1 PRHDT and CDR2 FYEKMQ (reference sequence). CDR3 size: 14 residues. V gave up 5 bases and J gave up 5 bases; unmatched junction bases: 7. The CDR3 spells CASSLRTGMETQYF. Written as DNA, the CDR3 is TGTGCCAGCAGCCTACGGACAGGGATGGAGACCCAGTACTTC. The whole variable domain, remainder taken from reference TRBV13 and TRBJ2-5, is AAGVIQSPRHLIKEKRETATLKCYPIPRHDTVYWYQQGPGQDPQFLISFYEKMQSDKGSIPDRFSAQQFSDYHSELNMSSLELGDSALYFCASSLRTGMETQYFGPGTRLLVL.

This chain uses TRBV5-5 with TRBJ1-6; D possibly corresponds to TRBD1 (6 bases). V was clipped by 1 base and J by 10 bases, with 9 bases between them. CDR1 and CDR2 (germline): SGHKS, YYEKEE (reference sequence). There are 13 residues in the CDR3. CDR3 nucleotide sequence: TGTGCCAGCAGCTTGACAGGGCGATCACCCCTCCACTTT. This gives the protein CASSLTGRSPLHF.

The J gene is TRBJ1-2, the V gene TRBV5-8, with D perhaps TRBD1 (6 bases). V lost 4 bases and J 4 bases, leaving 11 bases between the germline ends. The CDR3 extends over 13 amino acids. From germline, CDR1 is SGHTS and CDR2 YDEGEE. The CDR3 here is CASSPQGPYGYTF. In nucleotides, the CDR3 is TGTGCCAGCAGCCCACAGGGCCCCTATGGCTACACCTTC.

The chain combines TRBV9 with TRBJ1-2; TRBD1 matches at 7 bases. Germline loops: CDR1 SGDLS, CDR2 YYNGEE. There are 15 residues in the CDR3. J was trimmed by 1 base and V by 4 bases; bases with no gene match: 7. The CDR3 nucleotides are TGTGCCAGCAGCAGACGGGACAGACATAACTATGGCTACACCTTC. It translates to CASSRRDRHNYGYTF.